This entry lists 2 T cell receptor beta chains sequenced from one sample in a study of T cells in Graves' hyperthyroidism and ophthalmopathy. RNA transcripts gave rise to amplified TCR beta CDR3 regions. TCR CDR3 regions were first amplified by RT-PCR with HTBI primers. One entry per CDR3 protein results from TCRdb running MiXCR on the multiplex PCR reads. The sample shows roughly 740,000 distinct CDR3 sequences, less than 20% of them seen only once. Specimen: blood. These receptors came from a man younger than 35 with Graves' hyperthyroidism.

This sequence joins TRBV19 and TRBJ1-5; no firm D call. The germline V gene has CDR1 LNHDA and CDR2 SQIVND (reference sequence). Trimming pared 3 bases from V and 7 bases from J, leaving 13 bases between. CDR3 length: 14 residues. The DNA for the CDR3 is TGTGCCAGTAGTATGCGGCGGGCTGGGCAGCCCCAGCATTTT. As protein: CASSMRRAGQPQHF.

In its sample, this clonotype was seen many times. This chain links TRBV7-9 with TRBJ2-1; 10 positions match TRBD1. The CDR3 has 16 amino acids. The germline gives CDR1 SEHNR, CDR2 FQNEAQ (reference sequence). Losses at the gene ends were 6 bases for V and 6 bases for J; bases not matched to a gene: 11. As DNA, the CDR3 is TGTGCCAGCAGGTATCCGGGGACAGGGGAGCCCAATGAGCAGTTCTTC. Its protein is CASRYPGTGEPNEQFF.